This TCR beta chain originates from a study of cytomegalovirus exposure and HLA in healthy donors (dated by TCRdb to the late 2010s). Regarding the research as a whole: An earlier analysis of roughly 500 of the donors reported 250 to 350 Gb of sequence data and 100 million to 120 million unique TCR beta sequences obtained from about 179 million T cells. An earlier analysis of 587 of the donors used high-throughput TCR beta sequencing to judge whether each TCR beta V gene segment behaved as functional or pseudogenic. Genome-wide SNP genotypes for about three fifths of the roughly 670 donors were used in a later genetic analysis, which treated that subset as a discovery cohort. The study aimed to test whether signatures of past pathogen exposure could be identified by cataloging public T cell receptors. About 330 gigabases of sequencing data and around 88 million unique TCR sequences made up an early release that covered approximately 620 HLA-typed donors. Among 398 genotyped donors of the cohort, an average of approximately 250,000 unique TCR beta nucleotide sequences were sequenced per donor, about a sixth of them non-productive. About 5 DR-DQ haplotypes were handled as single units for association and clustering, since linkage in the cohort was strong. Among the approximately 420 genotyped donors, approximately 82% belonged to the genetic ancestry cluster associated with self-reported Caucasian donors. To study patterns of TCR occurrence, a later analysis re-analyzed previously published TCR beta repertoires from 500 to 850 donors and added high-resolution HLA genotyping. In the later analysis, no new phenotypic data were used to find candidate immune exposures; instead, reliance was placed on TCR beta sequences and their occurrence across donors. HLA typing included class I and class II loci at four-digit resolution. To predict cytomegalovirus infection status, the study combined high-throughput TCR immunosequencing, statistical association of individual TCRs with disease status, and machine learning. A separate validation cohort of over a hundred different subjects was used in addition to the roughly 670-subject first cohort. Typing coverage differed by locus: A, B, C, DRB1 and DQB1 were typed in roughly 629-640 donors, DQA1 in about 560, DPA1 in around 600, and DPB1 in 450 to 490. Every repertoire in the discovery cohort had been generated on one and the same sequencing platform. Using immunosequencing, the study profiled T cell repertoires from some 670 subjects and related those repertoires to cytomegalovirus serostatus. Alongside the repertoire data, information on donor age, sex, ethnicity and CMV serostatus was compiled.

Library generation was performed with the immunoSEQ multiplex PCR assay. For the multiplex PCR, a mixture combining 60 forward primers for TCR Vbeta segments and 13 reverse primers for TCR Jbeta segments was used. The CDR3 region of rearranged TCR beta genes was amplified from genomic DNA by a multiplex PCR assay. Amplified TCR beta libraries were sequenced as 87-base-pair reads on the Illumina HiSeq System. In the source study's methods: In a later analysis, some 80 million unique TCR beta chains were counted across the 666 repertoires, and roughly 11 million of these chains were shared by at least two donors. A nearest-neighbor algorithm error-corrected the raw reads and collapsed the reads into unique sequences, merging closely related sequences to remove PCR and sequencing errors. CDR3 sequences were aligned to IMGT reference sequences to assign V, D and J gene segments. For a sequence to be retained, a match of at least six nucleotides was required to both a V gene segment and a J gene segment. Rearrangements were classified as productive when the CDR3 lacked stop codons and remained in frame with V and J, and all other rearrangements were classified as non-productive. CDR3 was defined according to IMGT convention as the region running from the second conserved V-encoded cysteine to the conserved J-encoded phenylalanine. Sequences without an unambiguous match to a single V gene segment were excluded from the earlier analysis of 450 to 650 of the donors. In an earlier analysis of 450 to 750 of the donors, a V segment was called functional when productive rearrangements were above 56.7%, and segregating when the standard deviation between donors exceeded 5%. A statistical classification framework was built for diagnosing cytomegalovirus status from the catalog of TCR beta chain sequences. A later analysis assigned V and J genes by comparing TCR nucleotide sequences with IMGT/GENE-DB human TR gene sequences. A later analysis assigned CDR3 sequences and most-parsimonious VDJ recombination scenarios with the TCRdist pipeline. In a later analysis, each TCR beta chain was defined by its CDR3 amino acid sequence together with its V-gene family, and reads without a unique V-gene family were excluded. A later analysis removed roughly 590 highly shared, low-generation-probability nucleotide sequences to deal with suspected cross-contamination and a sequencing artifact. In a later analysis, a clonal expansion index for each public chain was calculated from normalized within-repertoire ranks of inferred template counts. In a later analysis, generation probabilities were computed with a VDJ recombination model fitted to out-of-frame rearrangements, and the resulting probabilities were checked against IGoR. A later analysis scored TCR-TCR, TCR-HLA and TCR-CMV co-occurrence with hypergeometric tests, applying a repertoire-size bias correction to TCR pairs. A later analysis estimated false discovery rates by permuting HLA or CMV assignments 20 times. In a later analysis, co-occurring TCRs were grouped using DBSCAN, and TCRdist sequence similarity was added for clustering within HLA-allele-positive subsets. Repertoires with fewer than 30,000 or more than 120,000 public chains, plus five repertoires with anomalous nucleotide sharing, were excluded from co-occurrence clustering. TCRdb re-hosts the immuneACCESS table, in-frame sequences only. Its copies lack some clones; in the studies checked, an unresolved V gene accounts for under half of them, and the cause for the rest is not known. That table gives V, J and clone size, and the DNA gave D and trimming. In this sample the table shows around 200,000 clones, about four fifths of which occur a single time. 2.3% of the sample is taken by the ten largest.

The cohort consisted of approximately 690 healthy bone marrow donors. All cohort members were sampled while nominally healthy, although unrecorded immune exposures were likely present. The donor was CMV seronegative and was included in the group of a few hundred seronegative cohort members. A peripheral blood sample was collected from each donor, and TCR beta sequencing was performed on peripheral blood mononuclear cells. Genomic DNA extraction from the blood cell samples was performed with the Qiagen DNeasy Blood Extraction Kit. Overall study outcomes, separate from this receptor: A later genetic analysis associated a missense DCLRE1C variant with V-gene and J-gene trimming of TCR beta chains, and an independent cohort replicated the association. Linkage disequilibrium might explain the correlated functional status among segregating V segments, but an unknown experimental factor could not be ruled out. The cohort was sequenced for TCR beta chains only, and without alpha or paired-chain data the features that could be detected were limited. For the cohort, immune exposure information was limited to CMV serostatus. A cluster of highly shared sequence variants was judged likely to represent a technical artifact of the sequencing pipeline. Because HLA typing was unavailable for some donors at each locus, only the typed subset was used in association tests. Several of the top co-occurrence clusters appeared to be linked to parvovirus B19, influenza, CMV and Epstein-Barr virus, according to a later analysis. A total of around 150 TCR beta chains were listed by the study as associated with cytomegalovirus. According to the authors, the approach could potentially be generalized to other disease states and immunological phenotypes. In a later analysis, HLA-associated TCR beta chains were found to be more clonally expanded and to have lower generation probabilities than equally common non-associated chains. The presence/absence analyses assumed that sequencing depth was roughly uniform across donors, and that assumption may not be true. Most TCR sequences were seen in very few donors, while some public TCRs were found in many individuals. A later analysis found that most CMV-associated TCR beta chains appeared HLA-restricted, with HLA associations seemingly driven largely by CMV exposure. In a later genetic analysis, fewer N-insertions in productive TCRs were reported among donors in an Asian-associated ancestry cluster than the approximately 670-donor mean. A later analysis associated about 16,000 TCR beta sequences with specific HLA alleles at a false discovery rate of 0.05. In vitro tests confirmed that a few of the cytomegalovirus-associated TCR beta chains recognize cytomegalovirus antigens. Over 15 rarely observed V segments, including chromosome 9 orphons, were excluded from the earlier analysis of approximately 600 of the donors because counts were too low. The classifier was reported to diagnose cytomegalovirus status with high specificity and sensitivity in both the original and validation cohorts. In a later analysis, TCR association rates were found to vary across HLA loci, with the most associated TCRs seen for DRB1 alleles and the fewest for HLA-C alleles. In an earlier analysis of approximately 590 of the donors, most TCR beta V segments appeared in productive rearrangements about 87% or about 30% of the time, broadly matching IMGT annotations. A further reported finding was that TCR beta sequences accurately predicted the HLA-A and HLA-B alleles for most subjects in the first cohort. When HLA alleles, especially DR and DQ, strongly co-occurred, attributing TCR associations to individual alleles was difficult.

In this sample, this clone turned up once. Its antigen target is currently unknown. Per-base qualities were not stored, and no clone one base away is much larger. The clonotype originates from a woman between 45 and 65 years old in good health and CMV-seronegative. Sequencing was performed on PBMCs.

The CDR3 region reads CASSFGGVRETQYF. The nucleotide sequence reads TGTGCCAGCAGCTTCGGGGGGGTAAGAGAGACCCAGTACTTC. The rearrangement joined TRBV5-6 to TRBJ2-5; TRBD2 fits 8 bases in the junction. As encoded in the germline V gene, CDR1 is SGHDT while CDR2 is YYEEEE. Trimming takes 2 bases off V and 4 bases off J; junction bases not matched to a gene: 4. From cysteine to phenylalanine, the CDR3 is 14 amino acids long. Just the 42-base CDR3 DNA is kept, in frame starting at base 1. Supplemented by the reference TRBV5-6 and TRBJ2-5 proteins around the CDR3, the complete variable domain is DAGVTQSPTHLIKTRGQQVTLRCSPKSGHDTVSWYQQALGQGPQFIFQYYEEEERQRGNFPDRFSGHQFPNYSSELNVNALLLGDSALYLCASSFGGVRETQYFGPGTRLLVL.